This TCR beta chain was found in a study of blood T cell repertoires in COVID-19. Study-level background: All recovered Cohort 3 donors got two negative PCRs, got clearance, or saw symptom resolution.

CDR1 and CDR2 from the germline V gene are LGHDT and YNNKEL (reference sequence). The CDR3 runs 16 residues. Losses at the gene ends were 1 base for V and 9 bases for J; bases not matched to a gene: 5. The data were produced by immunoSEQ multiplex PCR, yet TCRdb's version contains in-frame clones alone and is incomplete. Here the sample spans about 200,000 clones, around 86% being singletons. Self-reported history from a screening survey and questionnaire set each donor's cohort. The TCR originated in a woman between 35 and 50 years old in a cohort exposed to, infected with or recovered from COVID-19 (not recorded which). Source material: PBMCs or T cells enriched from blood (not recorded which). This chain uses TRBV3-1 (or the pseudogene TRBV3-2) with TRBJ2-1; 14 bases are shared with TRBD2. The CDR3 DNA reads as TGTGCCAGCAGCCAAGGTGGGACTAGCGGGGGTGGTGAGCAGTTCTTC. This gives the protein CASSQGGTSGGGEQFF.